One and the same sample provided the 27 T cell receptor beta chains below, sequenced in a study of blood T cell repertoires in COVID-19. This table comes from immunoSEQ multiplex PCR, and its TCRdb copy is limited to in-frame clones, with some not included. This table holds 190,000 or so clones, more than 70% found once. Sequenced material: peripheral blood. The source of these receptors is a woman aged 30 to 39 with acute or convalescent COVID-19.

J is TRBJ2-5 and V is TRBV6-2 or TRBV6-3, with TRBD2 matching 7 bases. The CDR3 runs to 16 residues. J lost 1 base, V lost 2 bases, and 7 bases had no gene match. From germline, CDR1 is MNHEY and CDR2 SVGEGT. In DNA form, the CDR3 reads TGTGCCAGCAGTTACAGAGCGGGACTATTCCAAGAGACCCAGTACTTC. It yields the protein CASSYRAGLFQETQYF.

This chain uses TRBV7-9 with TRBJ1-1, with a weak D call TRBD1 (6 bases). The germline V gene encodes CDR1 SEHNR and CDR2 FQNEAQ (reference sequence). Deletions cut 2 bases from V and 4 bases from J, with 11 bases between. This CDR3 is 14 amino acids long. DNA for the CDR3: TGTGCCAGCAGCTTACAGGGGATGGGCACTGAAGCTTTCTTT. Protein product: CASSLQGMGTEAFF.

This sequence joins TRBV29-1 and TRBJ2-5, with D perhaps matching TRBD2 (7 bases). The V and J ends lost 6 bases and 5 bases respectively, with 19 bases between them. Germline CDR1 and CDR2: SQVTM and ANQGSEA. The CDR3 consists of 14 residues. DNA of the CDR3: TGCAGCGTGGAGAGGGGGAGGGCCACCGAGACCCAGTACTTC. This gives the protein CSVERGRATETQYF.

The V call is TRBV29-1, the J call TRBJ2-5, with 9 bases fitting TRBD2. Trimming took 6 bases from V and 2 from J; bases not matched to a gene: 7. CDR1 and CDR2 (germline): SQVTM, ANQGSEA. The length of the CDR3 is 14 residues. The CDR3 spells CSVSASGVQETQYF. The CDR3, as DNA: TGCAGCGTCTCGGCTAGCGGGGTTCAAGAGACCCAGTACTTC.

The sample holds a few counts of this clone. The chain is built from TRBV5-6 and TRBJ2-1, with D hard to call. Trimming removed 5 bases from V and 6 bases from J, with 6 bases in between. Germline assignment: CDR1 SGHDT and CDR2 YYEEEE. This CDR3 is 11 amino acids long. CDR3 bases: TGTGCCAGCAGTAGAACCAATGAGCAGTTCTTC. Protein product: CASSRTNEQFF.

The chain has TRBV5-1 and TRBJ1-2, with 8 bases aligning to TRBD1. Germline lookup yields CDR1 SGHRS and CDR2 YFSETQ. This CDR3 has 14 residues. The trim removed 0 bases at V and 8 bases at J, leaving 6 bases unmatched. This CDR3 is CASSLDAGGDGYTF. DNA for the CDR3: TGCGCCAGCAGCTTGGACGCAGGGGGCGACGGCTACACCTTC.

The chain recombines TRBV11-3 with TRBJ2-1; no clear D. CDR3 size: 12 residues. Germline V lookup: CDR1 SGHNT, CDR2 YENEEA. The V gene lost 4 bases and the J gene lost 7 bases, with 8 bases spanning the gap. This CDR3 is CASSSGGNEQFF. The CDR3 coding sequence is TGTGCCAGCAGCTCCGGCGGAAATGAGCAGTTCTTC.

Here the CDR3 reads CASSLRTGADGYTF. CDR3 sequence (DNA): TGCGCCAGCAGCTTGAGGACAGGGGCGGATGGCTACACCTTC. The chain carries TRBV5-1 and TRBJ1-2; 9 bases are a match to TRBD1. J was trimmed by 6 bases and V by 1 base; bases with no gene match: 4. The CDR3 totals 14 residues. Germline loops: CDR1 SGHRS, CDR2 YFSETQ.

This clone was counted once. V usage is TRBV19 and J usage is TRBJ1-2, with 8 bases that match TRBD1. The length of the CDR3 is 13 residues. With V trimmed by 7 bases and J by 4 bases, 5 bases remained unmatched. CDR1 and CDR2 (germline): LNHDA, SQIVND (reference sequence). The CDR3 loop reads CASTLGQGYGYTF. CDR3 sequence (DNA): TGTGCCAGTACCCTCGGACAGGGCTATGGCTACACCTTC. Full variable domain (rest looked up from reference TRBV19 and TRBJ1-2): DGGITQSPKYLFRKEGQNVTLSCEQNLNHDAMYWYRQDPGQGLRLIYYSQIVNDFQKGDIAEGYSVSREKKESFPLTVTSAQKNPTAFYLCASTLGQGYGYTFGSGTRLTVV.

In DNA form, the CDR3 reads TGTGCCAGCAGTTGGACGGGGAGACGCAATCAGCCCCAGCATTTT. Its translation is CASSWTGRRNQPQHF. The chain combines TRBV28 with TRBJ1-5; D unresolved. CDR3 length: 15 residues. Germline V lookup: CDR1 MDHEN, CDR2 SYDVKM. V shed 4 bases and J shed 2 bases, with 12 bases lying between them. The full variable domain, completed using reference TRBV28 and TRBJ1-5, is DVKVTQSSRYLVKRTGEKVFLECVQDMDHENMFWYRQDPGLGLRLIYFSYDVKMKEKGDIPEGYSVSREKKERFSLILESASTNQTSMYLCASSWTGRRNQPQHFGDGTRLSIL.

The chain carries TRBV7-2 and TRBJ2-3, with TRBD1 matching 10 bases. J gave up 4 bases and V 5 bases, and 6 bases lay outside the gene matches. The CDR3 is 15 residues long. Germline CDR1 and CDR2: SGHTA and FQGNSA. CDR3 DNA: TGTGCCAGCAGCCCCGACAGGGGGCTGCCAGATACGCAGTATTTT. Translating gives CASSPDRGLPDTQYF.

The chain carries TRBV7-6 and TRBJ2-2; possibly TRBD2 for D (6 bases). The CDR3 sequence is 17 residues long. Germline-derived CDR1 and CDR2 are SGHVS and FNYEAQ. Trimming removed 1 base from V and 4 bases from J, with 16 bases in between. The CDR3 sequence is CASSLDIGDWSTGELFF. CDR3 nucleotides: TGTGCCAGCAGCTTAGATATAGGGGACTGGAGCACCGGGGAGCTGTTTTTT.

The J gene is TRBJ1-2, the V gene TRBV9; 7 bases align to TRBD1. The CDR3 covers 17 residues. With V trimmed by 4 bases and J by 4 bases, 16 bases remained unmatched. Germline V lookup: CDR1 SGDLS, CDR2 YYNGEE. This CDR3 is CASSPLDRTESGYGYTF. CDR3 DNA sequence: TGTGCCAGCAGCCCACTGGACAGGACTGAGTCTGGCTATGGCTACACCTTC.

The chain employs TRBV24-1 and TRBJ1-5; D not resolved. Germline CDR1 is KGHDR and CDR2 is SFDVKD. The CDR3 totals 9 residues. V was clipped by 11 bases and J by 8 bases, with 6 bases between them. The CDR3 is CAIAEPQHF. CDR3 nucleotides: TGTGCCATCGCGGAGCCCCAGCATTTT.

CDR3 DNA sequence: TGTGCCAGCAGTGATAGCGGGATGTACAATGAGCAGTTCTTC. Translating gives CASSDSGMYNEQFF. The V and J genes are TRBV28 and TRBJ2-1; 8 positions match TRBD2. The CDR3 sequence is 14 residues long. CDR1 is MDHEN and CDR2 is SYDVKM in the germline V gene. Germline trimming cut 5 bases from V and 4 bases from J; bases unmatched to any gene: 4.

The rearrangement uses TRBV4-1 and TRBJ1-1, with 11 bases aligning to TRBD1. This CDR3 is 14 amino acids long. Trimming removed 1 base from V and 7 bases from J; junction bases left unmatched: 2. Germline loops: CDR1 MGHRA, CDR2 YSYEKL. The CDR3 sequence: CASSQVGQGDEAFF. The CDR3 DNA sequence: TGCGCCAGCAGCCAAGTGGGACAGGGGGATGAAGCTTTCTTT.

The chain recombines TRBV2 with TRBJ1-5, with TRBD1 as a possible D gene (5 bases). The CDR3 sequence is 13 residues long. Germline V lookup: CDR1 SNHLY, CDR2 FYNNEI. Trimming took 2 bases from V and 5 from J, leaving 7 bases between them. The CDR3 DNA reads as TGTGCCAGCAGTGAACAACAGGATCAGCCCCAGCATTTT. As protein: CASSEQQDQPQHF.

The chain joins TRBV20-1 to TRBJ1-4; D is ambiguous. V lost 3 bases, J lost 7 bases, and 6 bases lay in between. This CDR3 spans 11 amino acids. Germline CDR1 is DFQATT and CDR2 is SNEGSKA (reference sequence). CDR3: CSARGREKLFF. In nucleotides, the CDR3 is TGCAGTGCTAGGGGCCGTGAAAAACTGTTTTTT.

This chain links TRBV4-2 with TRBJ2-3, with D perhaps TRBD2 (5 bases). With 0 bases removed from V and 2 bases from J, the gap between germline ends came to 9 bases. The CDR3 is 15 amino acids. Per germline, CDR1 LGHNA and CDR2 YNFKEQ. The CDR3 loop is CASSQDLRDTDTQYF. DNA of the CDR3: TGTGCCAGCAGCCAAGATTTACGGGACACAGATACGCAGTATTTT.

A note on this clone: Different DNA sequences within this sample yield the same CDR3. The chain has TRBV18 and TRBJ2-5, with D possibly TRBD1 on 5 matching bases. Trimming stripped 3 bases from V and 2 bases from J, with 7 bases between. This CDR3 comprises 13 residues. Germline CDR1 KGHSH, CDR2 LQKENI. For the CDR3, the DNA is TGTGCCAGCTCACCTGGACAACAAGAGACCCAGTACTTC. Its translation: CASSPGQQETQYF.

The rearrangement uses TRBV9 and TRBJ2-5, with D possibly being TRBD2 (6 bases). Trimming took off 2 bases at V and 2 bases at J, with 10 bases between the two ends. Germline values: CDR1 SGDLS, CDR2 YYNGEE. The CDR3 consists of 14 residues. The CDR3 here is CASSVSSVQETQYF. The CDR3, as DNA: TGTGCCAGCAGCGTCTCTAGCGTACAAGAGACCCAGTACTTC.

The rearrangement joins TRBV2 to TRBJ2-5; 11 nucleotides agree with TRBD2. This CDR3 contains 14 residues. In germline, CDR1 is SNHLY, CDR2 FYNNEI. Trimming removed 6 bases from V and 2 bases from J; junction bases left unmatched: 2. The CDR3 sequence: CASRGLAVQETQYF. Here the CDR3 DNA reads TGTGCCAGCAGGGGACTAGCGGTACAAGAGACCCAGTACTTC. Full variable domain (missing parts from reference TRBV2 and TRBJ2-5): EPEVTQTPSHQVTQMGQEVILRCVPISNHLYFYWYRQILGQKVEFLVSFYNNEISEKSEIFDDQFSVERPDGSNFTLKIRSTKLEDSAMYFCASRGLAVQETQYFGPGTRLLVL.

The chain has TRBV2 and TRBJ2-1, with 13 positions matching TRBD2. CDR1 is SNHLY and CDR2 is FYNNEI in the germline V gene. The CDR3 totals 14 residues. V was clipped by 5 bases and J by 8 bases; unmatched bases: 3. The CDR3 reads CASSRLAGGHEQFF. As DNA, the CDR3 is TGTGCCAGCAGTCGACTAGCGGGAGGCCATGAGCAGTTCTTC.

The chain recombines TRBV5-1 with TRBJ1-2; D might be TRBD1 (6 bases). The CDR3 is 14 residues long. Germline V gene data show CDR1 as SGHRS and CDR2 as YFSETQ. With 1 base removed from V and 8 bases from J, the gap between germline ends came to 15 bases. CDR3 sequence: CASSLFSGVEGYTF. Here the CDR3 DNA reads TGCGCCAGCAGCTTGTTTTCAGGGGTGGAGGGCTACACCTTC.

V and J are TRBV6-5 and TRBJ1-5; 7 bases agree with TRBD1. CDR3 size: 15 residues. Germline V gene sequence: CDR1 MNHEY, CDR2 SVGAGI. The J segment lost 1 base and the V segment lost 4 bases, leaving 4 bases of the junction unmatched. In DNA form, the CDR3 reads TGTGCCAGCAGTTTGACAGGGCGAAGCAATCAGCCCCAGCATTTT. As protein: CASSLTGRSNQPQHF.

J is TRBJ1-2 and V is TRBV28; no clear D gene. The germline V gene encodes CDR1 MDHEN and CDR2 SYDVKM. V was clipped by 3 bases and J by 8 bases, with 13 bases between them. This CDR3 comprises 13 residues. CDR3 bases: TGTGCCAGCAGTTTTGGTCCCTATGAGGGCTACACCTTC. This sequence encodes CASSFGPYEGYTF.

V usage is TRBV4-2 and J usage is TRBJ1-1; TRBD1 matches 9 bases. The V segment lost 4 bases and the J segment 4 bases; nucleotides outside the gene matches: 4. This CDR3 has 14 residues. Germline values: CDR1 LGHNA, CDR2 YNFKEQ. The CDR3 is CASSRPGQGTEAFF. The CDR3 coding sequence is TGTGCCAGCAGCCGTCCGGGACAGGGCACTGAAGCTTTCTTT.